This TCR beta chain was sequenced in a study of blood T cell repertoires in COVID-19. TCRdb keeps only in-frame clones here, not all; method: immunoSEQ multiplex PCR. The sample lists over 100,000 clones; about 79% were seen once. Germline V CDR1 and CDR2: MNHNS, SASEGT. This CDR3 is built from 17 residues. V lost 0 bases, J lost 8 bases, and 12 bases stayed unmatched. The clonotype comes from a woman of 80 years or more with acute or convalescent COVID-19. Sequenced input: peripheral blood. The chain recombines TRBV6-1 with TRBJ2-1, with 8 positions matching TRBD2. This CDR3 is CASSEAGGAGVRDEQFF. CDR3 in DNA: TGTGCCAGCAGTGAAGCGGGCGGAGCGGGAGTGAGGGATGAGCAGTTCTTC.